One sample yielded the 9 T cell receptor beta chains listed below, sequenced in a study. TCRdb recomputed calls from the 5' RACE reads with MiXCR, one row per CDR3 protein. The sample holds some 64,000 distinct CDR3 sequences, 22% seen once. The sequencing input was memory CD4+ T cells sorted from a lymph node. Subset reported: memory CD4+ T cells, CD4+CD45RO+CD25-. The receptors derive from a female donor with breast cancer.

The chain links TRBV28 to TRBJ2-1; 7 bases match TRBD2. Trimming took 10 bases from V and 8 from J; bases not matched to a gene: 8. The CDR3 is 12 amino acids. From germline, CDR1 is MDHEN and CDR2 SYDVKM. The CDR3 bases are TGTGCCACGAGCGGGACGAAATATGAGCAGTTCTTC. Residues: CATSGTKYEQFF.

CDR3 sequence reads: CASQPPRGSRGHTEAFF. The CDR3 coding sequence is TGTGCCAGCCAACCTCCCCGAGGCAGCCGGGGACACACTGAAGCTTTCTTT. The V and J genes are TRBV28 and TRBJ1-1; possibly TRBD1 for D (5 bases). V was trimmed by 8 bases and J by 3 bases, leaving 25 bases between them. Germline V CDR1 and CDR2: MDHEN, SYDVKM. There are 17 residues in the CDR3.

This clonotype appeared many times. The chain has TRBV6-2 or TRBV6-3 and TRBJ1-5; 8 bases agree with TRBD1. The ends lost 0 bases at V and 2 bases at J; junction bases unmatched: 3. Germline V gives CDR1 MNHEY, CDR2 SVGEGT. The CDR3 is made up of 16 amino acids. The DNA for the CDR3 is TGTGCCAGCAGTTACTCAGGACAGGGTCGCAATCAGCCCCAGCATTTT. Translated, it gives CASSYSGQGRNQPQHF.

This clonotype was seen a few times. The CDR3 spells CASSPTGGDPEAFF. Here the CDR3 DNA reads TGTGCCAGCAGCCCGACCGGTGGGGATCCTGAAGCTTTCTTT. This chain links TRBV7-9 with TRBJ1-1; D unresolved. In germline, CDR1 is SEHNR, CDR2 FQNEAQ (reference sequence). The CDR3 is 14 residues long. Trimming pared 5 bases from V and 6 bases from J, leaving 16 bases between.

The V gene is TRBV11-2, the J gene TRBJ2-4; no reliable D call. The length of the CDR3 is 13 residues. The ends were cut back, 1 base at V and 8 bases at J, with 9 bases in the middle. Germline V lookup: CDR1 SGHAT, CDR2 FQNNGV. The DNA for the CDR3 is TGTGCCAGCAGCTTAGTAGTTAGGGACATTCAGTACTTC. Protein sequence: CASSLVVRDIQYF.

On this clonotype itself: A much larger clone sits a single nucleotide away, making a read error possible. This chain joins TRBV10-3 and TRBJ1-5; D is undetermined. The CDR3 loop spans 15 amino acids. V was cut by 0 bases and J by 7 bases, with 13 bases left in between. The germline V gene encodes CDR1 ENHRY and CDR2 SYGVKD. CDR3 coding DNA: TGTGCCATCAGTGAGTCGGGGTCCGGCATACAGCCCCAGCATTTT. Translation gives CAISESGSGIQPQHF.

This clonotype was seen at least ten times. The chain uses TRBV5-6 and TRBJ2-5; D remains unclear. Trimming removed 4 bases at V and 5 bases at J, with 12 bases between. This CDR3 has 13 amino acids. Germline assignment: CDR1 SGHDT and CDR2 YYEEEE. CDR3 protein: CASSPWSRETQYF. CDR3 sequence (DNA): TGTGCCAGCAGCCCCTGGTCGAGGGAGACCCAGTACTTC.

The rearrangement uses TRBV7-9 and TRBJ1-5; a possible D gene is TRBD1 (6 bases). Germline V lookup: CDR1 SEHNR, CDR2 FQNEAQ (reference sequence). Trimming removed 5 bases from V and 6 bases from J, with 11 bases in between. The CDR3 loop spans 13 amino acids. The CDR3 nucleotides are TGTGCCAGCAGCAGTACAGGGAGTCAGCCCCAGCATTTT. Translating it yields CASSSTGSQPQHF.

This clonotype was found a few times. The chain employs TRBV5-1 and TRBJ1-1; maybe TRBD1 (6 bases). Germline-derived CDR1 and CDR2 are SGHRS and YFSETQ. Trimming took off 4 bases at V and 5 bases at J, with 12 bases between the two ends. The CDR3 runs 13 residues. The DNA of the CDR3 is TGCGCCAGCAGCCTCAGGGGAGGGACTGAAGCTTTCTTT. Protein product: CASSLRGGTEAFF.